This T cell receptor (beta chain) was profiled in a study of blood T cell repertoires in COVID-19. Overall study context: Nucleic acid was either cDNA or gDNA, and it came from T cells, B-cell-depleted T cells, or PBMCs.

The CDR3 spans 14 residues. Germline CDR1 LNHDA, CDR2 SQIVND (reference sequence). V lost 6 bases, J lost 3 bases, and 11 bases lay in between. In this sample, this clone turned up a few times. Assay used: immunoSEQ multiplex PCR; TCRdb lists only in-frame clones, some missing. The sample includes approximately 190,000 clones, 82% of them seen just once. The chain combines TRBV19 with TRBJ2-2; D might be TRBD1 (5 bases). The receptor was derived from a woman aged 60-75 years with COVID-19, enrolled during active disease. Sequencing was carried out using peripheral blood. The CDR3 loop reads CASSPAGYTGELFF. The DNA of the CDR3 is TGTGCCAGTAGCCCCGCAGGGTACACCGGGGAGCTGTTTTTT.